The rows below give T cell receptor beta chains drawn from one sample of a study of identical twins. TCRdb ran MiXCR on the 5' RACE reads and lists one entry per CDR3 protein. The sample has hundreds of thousands of distinct CDR3 sequences; roughly 6% are singletons. The sequencing sample was made of naive T cells sorted from blood. These receptors were taken from a man aged 18 to 29 in good health. CDR3s include the opening cysteine and the closing phenylalanine or tryptophan. Fields, in order: D gene, V gene, J gene, clone size, CDR3 protein, CDR3 DNA. A D gene is named only where the DNA matches it firmly. The size entry is marked missing in some rows and otherwise reads once, few, many or a size class.

>TRBD2|TRBV4-1|TRBJ2-1|few
CASSQDGGLGGYNEQFF
TGCGCCAGCAGCCAAGATGGGGGACTAGGGGGGTACAATGAGCAGTTCTTC
>NA|TRBV27|TRBJ1-2|few
CASRPVPGTRIMPSGYTF
TGTGCCAGCAGACCAGTCCCCGGGACCAGGATTATGCCCTCCGGCTACACCTTC
>TRBD1|TRBV6-1|TRBJ2-4|many
CASSAQALGTGINIQYF
TGTGCCAGCAGTGCTCAGGCCTTGGGGACAGGGATCAACATTCAGTACTTC
>NA|TRBV6-5|TRBJ1-3|many
CASSYFGGADLSGNTIYF
TGTGCCAGCAGTTACTTTGGAGGGGCCGACCTCTCTGGAAACACCATATATTTT
>NA|TRBV4-3|TRBJ2-3|NA
CASSQEGSQYTQYF
TGCGCCAGCAGCCAAGAGGGCAGTCAATATACGCAGTATTTT
>TRBD2|TRBV5-1|TRBJ2-1|few
CASSQIAGELYNEQFF
TGCGCCAGCAGCCAGATAGCGGGAGAGCTTTACAATGAGCAGTTCTTC
>TRBD1|TRBV5-1|TRBJ2-3|few
CASSQTGTESTDTQYF
TGCGCCAGCAGCCAAACCGGGACAGAGAGCACAGATACGCAGTATTTT
>TRBD1|TRBV27|TRBJ1-5|many
CASSLTGWNQPQHF
TGTGCCAGCAGTTTGACAGGGTGGAATCAGCCCCAGCATTTT
>NA|TRBV30|TRBJ1-5|NA
CAWGAGTWRQPQHF
TGTGCCTGGGGGGCCGGGACATGGAGGCAGCCCCAGCATTTT
>NA|TRBV28|TRBJ2-7|many
CASRPPDGYYEQYF
TGTGCCAGCAGACCCCCGGACGGATACTACGAGCAGTACTTC
>TRBD1|TRBV7-2|TRBJ1-1|few
CASSLAAGQVNTEAFF
TGTGCCAGCAGCTTAGCCGCGGGACAGGTGAACACTGAAGCTTTCTTT